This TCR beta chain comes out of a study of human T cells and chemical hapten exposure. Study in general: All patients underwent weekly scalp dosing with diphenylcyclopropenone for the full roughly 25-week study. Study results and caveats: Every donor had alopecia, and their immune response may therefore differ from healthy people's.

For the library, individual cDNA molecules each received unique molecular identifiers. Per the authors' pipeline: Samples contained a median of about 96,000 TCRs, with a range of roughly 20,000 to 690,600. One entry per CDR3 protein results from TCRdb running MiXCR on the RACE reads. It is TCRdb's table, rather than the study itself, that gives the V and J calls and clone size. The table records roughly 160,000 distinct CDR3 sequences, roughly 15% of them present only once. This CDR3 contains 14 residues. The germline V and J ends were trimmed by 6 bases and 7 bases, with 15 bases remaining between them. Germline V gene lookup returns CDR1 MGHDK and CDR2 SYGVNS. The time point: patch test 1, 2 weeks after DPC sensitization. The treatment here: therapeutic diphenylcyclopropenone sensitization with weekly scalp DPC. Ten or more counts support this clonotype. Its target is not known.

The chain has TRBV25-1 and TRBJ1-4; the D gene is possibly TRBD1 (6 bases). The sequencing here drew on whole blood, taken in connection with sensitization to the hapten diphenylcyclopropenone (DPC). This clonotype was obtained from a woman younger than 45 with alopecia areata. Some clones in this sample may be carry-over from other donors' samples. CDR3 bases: TGTGCCAGCAGGCCCCGGGGGGCAGGTGAAAAACTGTTTTTT. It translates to CASRPRGAGEKLFF.